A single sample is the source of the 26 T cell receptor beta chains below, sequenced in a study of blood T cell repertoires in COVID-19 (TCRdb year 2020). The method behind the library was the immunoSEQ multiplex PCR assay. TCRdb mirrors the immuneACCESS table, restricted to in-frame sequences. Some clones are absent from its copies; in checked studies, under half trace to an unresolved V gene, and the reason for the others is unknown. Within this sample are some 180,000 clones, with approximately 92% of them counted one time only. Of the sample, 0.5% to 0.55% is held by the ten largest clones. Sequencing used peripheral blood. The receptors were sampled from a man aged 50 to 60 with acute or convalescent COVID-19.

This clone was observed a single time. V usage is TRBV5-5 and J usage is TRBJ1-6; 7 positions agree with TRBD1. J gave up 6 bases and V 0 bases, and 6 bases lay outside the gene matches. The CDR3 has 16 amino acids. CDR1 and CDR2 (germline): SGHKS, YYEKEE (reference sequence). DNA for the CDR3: TGTGCCAGCAGCTTGGTTCTGACAGGGACTAATTCACCCCTCCACTTT. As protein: CASSLVLTGTNSPLHF.

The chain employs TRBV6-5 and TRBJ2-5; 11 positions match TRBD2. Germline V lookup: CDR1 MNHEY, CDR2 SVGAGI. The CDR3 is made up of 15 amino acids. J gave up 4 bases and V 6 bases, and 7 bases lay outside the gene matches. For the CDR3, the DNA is TGTGCCAGCAGAGAGGGACTAGCGGACCCAGAGACCCAGTACTTC. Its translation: CASREGLADPETQYF.

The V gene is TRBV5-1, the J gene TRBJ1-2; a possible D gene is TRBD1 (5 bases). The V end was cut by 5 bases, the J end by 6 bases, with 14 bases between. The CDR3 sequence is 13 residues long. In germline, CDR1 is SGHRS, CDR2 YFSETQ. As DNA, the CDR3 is TGCGCCAGCAGGACCGGGACTGCAGATGGCTACACCTTC. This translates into CASRTGTADGYTF.

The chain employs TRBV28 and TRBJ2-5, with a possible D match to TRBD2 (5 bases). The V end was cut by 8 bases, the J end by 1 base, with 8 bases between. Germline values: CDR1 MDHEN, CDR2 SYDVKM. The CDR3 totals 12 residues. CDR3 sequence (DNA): TGTGCCAGCCGGGGTCCCCAAGAGACCCAGTACTTC. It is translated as CASRGPQETQYF.

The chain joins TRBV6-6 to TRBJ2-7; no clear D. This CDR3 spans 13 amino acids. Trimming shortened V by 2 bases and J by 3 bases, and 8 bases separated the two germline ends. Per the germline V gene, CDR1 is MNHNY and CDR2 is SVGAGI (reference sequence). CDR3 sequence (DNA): TGTGCCAGCAGTTACCAGGCCTACTACGAGCAGTACTTC. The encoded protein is CASSYQAYYEQYF.

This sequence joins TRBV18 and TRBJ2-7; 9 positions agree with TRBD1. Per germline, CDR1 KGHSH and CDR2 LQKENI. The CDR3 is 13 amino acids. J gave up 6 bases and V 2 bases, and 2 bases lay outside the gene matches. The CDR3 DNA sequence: TGTGCCAGCTCACCAGGGACAGGGAGCGAGCAGTACTTC. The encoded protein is CASSPGTGSEQYF.

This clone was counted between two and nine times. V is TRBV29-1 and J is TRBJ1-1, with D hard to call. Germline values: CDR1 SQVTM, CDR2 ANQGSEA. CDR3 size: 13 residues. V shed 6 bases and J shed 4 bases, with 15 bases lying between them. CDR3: CSVRTFWGTEAFF. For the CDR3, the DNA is TGCAGCGTAAGGACTTTTTGGGGCACTGAAGCTTTCTTT.

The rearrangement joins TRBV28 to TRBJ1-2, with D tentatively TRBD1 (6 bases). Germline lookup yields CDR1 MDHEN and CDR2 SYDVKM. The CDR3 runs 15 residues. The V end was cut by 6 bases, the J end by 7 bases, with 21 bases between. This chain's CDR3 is CASRMGTFGLGGYTF. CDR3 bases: TGTGCCAGCAGGATGGGGACATTTGGTTTGGGTGGCTACACCTTC.

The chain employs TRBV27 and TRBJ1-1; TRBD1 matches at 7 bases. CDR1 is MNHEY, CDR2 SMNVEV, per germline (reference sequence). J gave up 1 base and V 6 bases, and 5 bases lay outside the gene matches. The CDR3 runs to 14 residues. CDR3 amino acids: CASSQRTGNTEAFF. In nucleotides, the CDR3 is TGTGCCAGCAGCCAGAGGACAGGGAACACTGAAGCTTTCTTT.

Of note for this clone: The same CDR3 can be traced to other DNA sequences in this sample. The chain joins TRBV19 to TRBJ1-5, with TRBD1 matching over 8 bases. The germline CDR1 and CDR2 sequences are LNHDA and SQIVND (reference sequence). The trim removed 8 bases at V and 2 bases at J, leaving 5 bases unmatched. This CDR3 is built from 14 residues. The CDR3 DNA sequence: TGTGCCAGTGCCGGGACAGGCGGCAATCAGCCCCAGCATTTT. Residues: CASAGTGGNQPQHF.

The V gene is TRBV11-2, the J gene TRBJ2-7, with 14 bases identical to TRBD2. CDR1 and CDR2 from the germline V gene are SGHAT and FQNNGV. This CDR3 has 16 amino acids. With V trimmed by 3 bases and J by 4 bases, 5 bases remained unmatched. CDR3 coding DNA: TGTGCCAGCAGCTTGGGGACTAGCGGGAGTGGGTACGAGCAGTACTTC. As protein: CASSLGTSGSGYEQYF.

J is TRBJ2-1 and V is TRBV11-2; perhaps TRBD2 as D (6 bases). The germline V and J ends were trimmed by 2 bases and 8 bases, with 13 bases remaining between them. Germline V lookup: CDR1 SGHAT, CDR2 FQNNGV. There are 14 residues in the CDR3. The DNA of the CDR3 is TGTGCCAGCAGCTTAAGGGACTGGATGGATGAGCAGTTCTTC. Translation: CASSLRDWMDEQFF.

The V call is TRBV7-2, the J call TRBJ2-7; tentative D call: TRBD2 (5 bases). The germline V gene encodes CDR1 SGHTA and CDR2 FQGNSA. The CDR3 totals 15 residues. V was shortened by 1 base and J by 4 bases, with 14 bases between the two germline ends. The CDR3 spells CASSLDAGHGYEQYF. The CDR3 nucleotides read TGTGCCAGCAGCTTAGATGCGGGTCACGGATACGAGCAGTACTTC.

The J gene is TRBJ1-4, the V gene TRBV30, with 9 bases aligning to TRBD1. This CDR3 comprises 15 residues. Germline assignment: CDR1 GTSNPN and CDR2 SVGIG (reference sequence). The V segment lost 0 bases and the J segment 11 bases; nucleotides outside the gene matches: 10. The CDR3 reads CAWSVARGQGSKLFF. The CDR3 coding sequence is TGTGCCTGGAGTGTAGCCCGGGGACAGGGCTCGAAACTGTTTTTT.

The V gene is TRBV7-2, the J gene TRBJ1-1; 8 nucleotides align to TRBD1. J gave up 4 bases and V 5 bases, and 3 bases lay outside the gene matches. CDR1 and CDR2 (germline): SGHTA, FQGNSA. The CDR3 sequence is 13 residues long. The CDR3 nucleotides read TGTGCCAGCAGCCTGACAGGGGTCACTGAAGCTTTCTTT. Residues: CASSLTGVTEAFF.

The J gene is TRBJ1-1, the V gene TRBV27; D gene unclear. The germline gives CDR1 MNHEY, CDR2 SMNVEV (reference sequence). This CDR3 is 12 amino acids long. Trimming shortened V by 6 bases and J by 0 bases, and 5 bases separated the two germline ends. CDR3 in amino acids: CASRGVNTEAFF. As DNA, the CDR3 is TGTGCCAGCAGGGGAGTGAACACTGAAGCTTTCTTT.

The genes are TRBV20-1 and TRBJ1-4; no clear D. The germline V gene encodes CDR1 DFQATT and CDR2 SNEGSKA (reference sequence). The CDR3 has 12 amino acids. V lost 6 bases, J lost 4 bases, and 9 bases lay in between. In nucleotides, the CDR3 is TGCAGTGCCAGTTCCAGTAATGAAAAACTGTTTTTT. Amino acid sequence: CSASSSNEKLFF.

The CDR3 DNA reads as TGTGCCAGCAGCTTTCAGCCCTCGTCCTTCGGGAATGAGCAGTTCTTC. Amino acids: CASSFQPSSFGNEQFF. The chain couples TRBV7-3 to TRBJ2-1, with no clear D. This CDR3 is built from 16 residues. Per the germline V gene, CDR1 is SGHTA and CDR2 is FQGTGA. V was clipped by 3 bases and J by 7 bases, with 19 bases between them.

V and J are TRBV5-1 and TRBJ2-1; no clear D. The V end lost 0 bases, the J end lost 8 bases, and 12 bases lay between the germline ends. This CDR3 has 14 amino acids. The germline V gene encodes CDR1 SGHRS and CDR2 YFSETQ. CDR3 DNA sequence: TGCGCCAGCAGCTTGGGTCCGGGTGGCGATGAGCAGTTCTTC. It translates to CASSLGPGGDEQFF.

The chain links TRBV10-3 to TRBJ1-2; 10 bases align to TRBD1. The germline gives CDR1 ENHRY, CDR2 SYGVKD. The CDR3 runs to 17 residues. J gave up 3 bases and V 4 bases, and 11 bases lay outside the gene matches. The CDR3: CAISAGQGNLSYYGYTF. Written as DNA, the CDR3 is TGTGCCATCAGTGCGGGACAGGGGAACCTCTCTTACTATGGCTACACCTTC.

CDR3 bases: TGTGCCAGCTCACCACCGGGGGCCCCAAACTATGGCTACACCTTC. Its protein is CASSPPGAPNYGYTF. V gene TRBV18 combines with J gene TRBJ1-2, with a tentative D call TRBD1 (6 bases). Deletions cut 0 bases from V and 2 bases from J, with 10 bases between. Per the germline V gene, CDR1 is KGHSH and CDR2 is LQKENI. CDR3 size: 15 residues.

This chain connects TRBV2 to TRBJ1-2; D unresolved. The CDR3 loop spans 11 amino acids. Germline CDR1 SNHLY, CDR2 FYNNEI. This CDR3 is CASRPGYGYTF. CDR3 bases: TGTGCATCTCGCCCGGGCTATGGCTACACCTTC. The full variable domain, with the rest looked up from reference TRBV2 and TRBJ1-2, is EPEVTQTPSHQVTQMGQEVILRCVPISNHLYFYWYRQILGQKVEFLVSFYNNEISEKSEIFDDQFSVERPDGSNFTLKIRSTKLEDSAMYFCASRPGYGYTFGSGTRLTVV.

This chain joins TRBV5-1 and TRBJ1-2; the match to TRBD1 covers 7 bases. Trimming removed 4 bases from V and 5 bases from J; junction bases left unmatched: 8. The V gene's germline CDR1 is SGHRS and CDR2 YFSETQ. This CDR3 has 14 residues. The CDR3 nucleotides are TGCGCCAGCAGCGCCGAAGGGACAGTTTATGGCTACACCTTC. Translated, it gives CASSAEGTVYGYTF.

The CDR3 reads CASSSRVNTEAFF. Written as DNA, the CDR3 is TGTGCCAGCAGTTCCCGGGTGAACACTGAAGCTTTCTTT. This rearrangement joins TRBV27 to TRBJ1-1; D is unclear. The CDR3 has 13 residues. From germline, CDR1 is MNHEY and CDR2 SMNVEV (reference sequence). The germline V and J ends were trimmed by 4 bases and 0 bases, with 6 bases remaining between them.

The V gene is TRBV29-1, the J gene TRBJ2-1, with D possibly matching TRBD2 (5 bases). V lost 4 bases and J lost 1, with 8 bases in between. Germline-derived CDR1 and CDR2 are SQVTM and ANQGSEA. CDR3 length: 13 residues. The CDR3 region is CSVVSVSYNEQFF. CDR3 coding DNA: TGCAGCGTTGTTAGCGTTTCCTACAATGAGCAGTTCTTC.

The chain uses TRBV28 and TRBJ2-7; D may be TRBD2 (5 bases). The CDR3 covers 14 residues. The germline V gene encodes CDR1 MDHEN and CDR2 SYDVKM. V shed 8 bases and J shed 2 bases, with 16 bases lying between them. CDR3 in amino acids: CASHSGTKAYEQYF. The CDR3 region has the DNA TGTGCCAGCCACTCGGGAACAAAAGCCTACGAGCAGTACTTC.